Presented here are 5 T cell receptor beta chains from one specimen sequenced in a study of blood T cell repertoires in COVID-19. Sequenced by immunoSEQ multiplex PCR; TCRdb stores in-frame clones only, minus some. The table records about 140,000 clones, about three quarters of them present only once. The sample comprised peripheral blood. These receptor sequences come from a woman at least 80 years old with active or convalescent COVID-19.

The chain links TRBV2 to TRBJ2-7; 7 nucleotides match TRBD2. CDR1 and CDR2 from the germline V gene are SNHLY and FYNNEI. The junction had 6 bases not matched to a gene; V was cut back by 2 bases and J by 2 bases. The length of the CDR3 is 15 residues. The CDR3 loop is CASSESGGAPYEQYF. The CDR3 region has the DNA TGTGCCAGCAGTGAATCGGGGGGAGCCCCCTACGAGCAGTACTTC.

This rearrangement joins TRBV9 to TRBJ1-3, with unresolved D. CDR1 and CDR2 from the germline V gene are SGDLS and YYNGEE. The CDR3 contains 16 residues. V lost 1 base and J lost 0, with 11 bases in between. The CDR3 nucleotides are TGTGCCAGCAGCGTAACAGATTCGTTCTCTGGAAACACCATATATTTT. Translation gives CASSVTDSFSGNTIYF. The variable domain in full, with the rest retrieved from reference TRBV9 and TRBJ1-3, is DSGVTQTPKHLITATGQRVTLRCSPRSGDLSVYWYQQSLDQGLQFLIQYYNGEERAKGNILERFSAQQFPDLHSELNLSSLELGDSALYFCASSVTDSFSGNTIYFGEGSWLTVV.

The CDR3 here is CAWSTTTRNTQYF. Here the CDR3 DNA reads TGTGCCTGGAGTACGACGACTAGGAATACGCAGTATTTT. V gene TRBV30 combines with J gene TRBJ2-3; possibly TRBD2 for D (6 bases). This CDR3 is built from 13 residues. V lost 2 bases and J lost 7, with 13 bases in between. Germline assignment: CDR1 GTSNPN and CDR2 SVGIG (reference sequence).

The chain joins TRBV7-6 to TRBJ2-3; perhaps TRBD1 as D (7 bases). V dropped 1 base and J dropped 3 bases, with 11 bases sitting between them. CDR3 length: 15 residues. Germline-derived CDR1 and CDR2 are SGHVS and FNYEAQ. CDR3 nucleotides: TGTGCCAGCAGCTTAGTGGCAGGGGGGACAGATACGCAGTATTTT. Translated: CASSLVAGGTDTQYF.

The table lists this clone with a few counts. J is TRBJ1-5 and V is TRBV6-5; weak D call: TRBD1 (6 bases). Looked up from germline, CDR1 is MNHEY and CDR2 is SVGAGI. Trimming removed 6 bases at V and 1 base at J, with 13 bases between. This CDR3 contains 15 residues. For the CDR3, the DNA is TGTGCCAGCAGATACAGGGAGGAAAGCAATCAGCCCCAGCATTTT. Encoded protein: CASRYREESNQPQHF.